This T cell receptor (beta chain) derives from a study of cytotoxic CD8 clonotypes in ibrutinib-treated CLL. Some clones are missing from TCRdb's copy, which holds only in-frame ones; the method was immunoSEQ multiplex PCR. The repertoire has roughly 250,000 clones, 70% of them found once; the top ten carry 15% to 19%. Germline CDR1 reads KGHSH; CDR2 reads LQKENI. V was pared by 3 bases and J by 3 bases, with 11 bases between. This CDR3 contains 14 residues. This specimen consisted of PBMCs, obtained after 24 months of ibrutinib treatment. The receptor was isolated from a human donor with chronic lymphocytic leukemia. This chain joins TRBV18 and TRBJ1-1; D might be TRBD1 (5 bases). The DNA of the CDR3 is TGTGCCAGCTCACCGCGGGGCCCCGACACTGAAGCTTTCTTT. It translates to CASSPRGPDTEAFF.